The clone carrying this TCR beta chain has a count of ten or more. Its antigen is still unknown. This record comes from a study of human T cells and chemical hapten exposure. Trimming shortened V by 3 bases and J by 4 bases, and 6 bases separated the two germline ends. The CDR3 covers 12 residues. CDR1 and CDR2 (germline): SEHNR, FQNEAQ (reference sequence). TCRdb processed the RACE reads anew with MiXCR; each CDR3 protein has one entry. This table holds approximately 350,000 distinct CDR3 sequences, about 6% found once. Specified time point: patch test 2, 6 weeks after DPC sensitization. Treatment: therapeutic diphenylcyclopropenone sensitization with weekly scalp DPC. Unfractionated whole blood yielded total RNA. Study findings and constraints: Following DPC sensitization, TCRs present above 1 in 1000 frequency showed no change. Significantly more large CDR3 similarity clusters arose among expanded TCRs than among controls. The donor cohort had alopecia, so its immune response may not match that of healthy people.

The TCR comes from a woman between 18 and 30 years old with alopecia areata. Some clones in this sample may be carry-over from other donors' samples. The specimen comprised whole blood, sampled in connection with sensitization to the hapten diphenylcyclopropenone (DPC). This chain connects TRBV7-9 to TRBJ1-1, with unresolved D. This CDR3 is CASSFVRTEAFF. The CDR3 DNA reads TGTGCCAGCAGCTTTGTGCGCACTGAAGCTTTCTTT.